The entry below gives a single TCR beta chain sequence along with its context. The data stem from a study of blood T cell repertoires in COVID-19. Study-level background: Collection of acute and convalescent COVID-19 samples took place in the United States, Italy and Spain. Nucleic acid was either cDNA or gDNA, and it came from T cells, B-cell-depleted T cells, or PBMCs.

Germline-derived CDR1 and CDR2 are SGHNT and YYREEE (reference sequence). V dropped 4 bases and J dropped 10 bases, with 14 bases sitting between them. There are 12 residues in the CDR3. How the authors handled the data: Reference gene primer amplification in the assay estimated nucleated cell counts. TCRdb's copy holds only in-frame clones and misses some; the assay was immunoSEQ multiplex PCR. The D gene and trimming were derived from the DNA, and the V and J assignments and clone size from that table. The sample has some 110,000 clones, about 75% seen once. The sequence derives from a woman aged 70 to 79 with acute or convalescent COVID-19. The sample was peripheral blood. The chain is built from TRBV5-4 and TRBJ1-1; perhaps TRBD1 as D (6 bases). The CDR3 DNA is TGTGCCAGCAGCCGAGGGGGGGAGGGAGCTTTCTTT. Its translation is CASSRGGEGAFF.